This T cell receptor (beta chain) is from a study of T-cell reconstitution after alpha-beta-depleted transplantation in children. The library targeted TCRbeta and was prepared with unique molecular identifiers. MiXCR, run by TCRdb on the PCR reads, gives a single entry per CDR3 protein. The sample lists about 610,000 distinct CDR3 sequences; more than 9% were seen once. Between the trimmed V and J ends, which lost 3 bases and 3 bases, there was a span of 9 bases. The CDR3 has 13 residues. The specimen was PBMCs from the stem cell graft donor, collected from the stem cell graft. This receptor was obtained from a human donor who donated a stem cell graft to a child with acute myeloid leukemia. The rearrangement links TRBV12-3 or TRBV12-4 to TRBJ2-7; maybe TRBD1 (5 bases). CDR3 in amino acids: CASSFDSDYEQYF. In nucleotides, the CDR3 is TGTGCCAGCAGTTTCGACAGCGACTACGAGCAGTACTTC.